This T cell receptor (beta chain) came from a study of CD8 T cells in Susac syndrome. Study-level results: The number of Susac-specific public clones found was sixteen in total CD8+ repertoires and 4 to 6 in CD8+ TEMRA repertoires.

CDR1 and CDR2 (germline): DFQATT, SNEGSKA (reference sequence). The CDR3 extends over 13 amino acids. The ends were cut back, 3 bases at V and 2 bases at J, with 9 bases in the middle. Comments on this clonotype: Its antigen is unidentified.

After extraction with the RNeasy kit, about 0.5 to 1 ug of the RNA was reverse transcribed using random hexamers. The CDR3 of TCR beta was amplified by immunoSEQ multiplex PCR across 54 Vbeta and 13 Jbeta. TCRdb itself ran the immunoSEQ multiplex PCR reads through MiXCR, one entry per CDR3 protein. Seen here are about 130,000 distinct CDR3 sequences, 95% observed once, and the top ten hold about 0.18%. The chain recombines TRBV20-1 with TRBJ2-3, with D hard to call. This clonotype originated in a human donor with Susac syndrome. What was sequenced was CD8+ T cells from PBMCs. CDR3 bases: TGCAGTGCTAGGAACGGATACACAGATACGCAGTATTTT. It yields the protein CSARNGYTDTQYF.